These 10 T cell receptor beta chains were sequenced from one sample in a study of T-cell reconstitution after alpha-beta-depleted transplantation in children. Unique molecular identifiers were incorporated during preparation of the TCRbeta library. TCRdb fed the PCR reads into MiXCR, producing one record per CDR3 protein. The sample includes over 90,000 distinct CDR3 sequences, under 9% of them seen just once. The specimen was PBMCs, collected before TCRalphabeta/CD19-depleted stem cell transplant. The source is a boy between 2 and 10 years old with acute lymphoblastic leukemia, due to receive a stem cell transplant.

This clonotype has only a few counts. The chain carries TRBV20-1 and TRBJ1-4; 10 bases fit TRBD1. CDR1 and CDR2 (germline): DFQATT, SNEGSKA (reference sequence). Unmatched junction bases numbered 3, after V lost 4 bases and J lost 1 base. The CDR3 is made up of 15 amino acids. The CDR3 DNA reads TGCAGTGCTATCGGACAGGGGGGAACTAATGAAAAACTGTTTTTT. It codes for CSAIGQGGTNEKLFF.

The CDR3 is CASSSLQGDTDTQYF. The CDR3 DNA is TGTGCCAGCAGCTCACTACAGGGAGACACAGATACGCAGTATTTT. This chain joins TRBV5-6 and TRBJ2-3; TRBD1 is a possible D gene (6 bases). The germline V gene encodes CDR1 SGHDT and CDR2 YYEEEE. This CDR3 spans 15 amino acids. V lost 3 bases to trimming and J lost 2 bases, with 13 bases between them.

There are many counts of this clonotype. CDR3: CASSRQGGSGGRTYNEQFF. Here the CDR3 DNA reads TGTGCCAGCAGCCGTCAAGGGGGTAGCGGGGGGAGAACCTACAATGAGCAGTTCTTC. This chain links TRBV3-1 with TRBJ2-1; 10 bases fit TRBD2. J was trimmed by 2 bases and V by 4 bases; bases with no gene match: 14. CDR3 length: 19 residues. Germline V gene sequence: CDR1 LGHDT, CDR2 YNNKEL (reference sequence).

This clonotype was seen ten or more times. The CDR3 DNA follows: TGCGCCAGCAGCCAAGTAGGCAGCGGCCAGTACAATGAGCAGTTCTTC. Translation gives CASSQVGSGQYNEQFF. The chain combines TRBV4-1 with TRBJ2-1; D is perhaps TRBD2 (5 bases). The CDR3 loop spans 16 amino acids. The V and J ends lost 1 base and 4 bases respectively, with 14 bases between them. Looked up from germline, CDR1 is MGHRA and CDR2 is YSYEKL.

This clonotype was seen at least ten times. The V and J genes are TRBV5-5 and TRBJ2-5; maybe TRBD1 (5 bases). Per the germline V gene, CDR1 is SGHKS and CDR2 is YYEKEE (reference sequence). The CDR3 is 16 amino acids. Trimming removed 0 bases from V and 1 base from J, with 13 bases in between. The CDR3 reads CASSLEVGLVQETQYF. CDR3 in DNA: TGTGCCAGCAGCTTGGAGGTGGGGCTCGTCCAAGAGACCCAGTACTTC.

This clonotype has only one observation. The chain is built from TRBV18 and TRBJ2-5; no firm D call. From germline, CDR1 is KGHSH and CDR2 LQKENI. The CDR3 totals 13 residues. The germline V and J ends were trimmed by 0 bases and 5 bases, with 7 bases remaining between them. As DNA, the CDR3 is TGTGCCAGCTCACCACCGGGTCTCGAGACCCAGTACTTC. It specifies CASSPPGLETQYF. Drawing the rest from reference TRBV18 and TRBJ2-5, the complete variable domain is NAGVMQNPRHLVRRRGQEARLRCSPMKGHSHVYWYRQLPEEGLKFMVYLQKENIIDESGMPKERFSAEFPKEGPSILRIQQVVRGDSAAYFCASSPPGLETQYFGPGTRLLVL.

This chain links TRBV19 with TRBJ2-1; D ambiguous. The CDR3 spans 17 residues. Between the trimmed V and J ends, which lost 3 bases and 0 bases, there was a span of 15 bases. Germline V gene data show CDR1 as LNHDA and CDR2 as SQIVND (reference sequence). The CDR3 region is CASSMGSSLSSYNEQFF. The CDR3 DNA follows: TGTGCCAGTAGTATGGGGTCGTCCCTAAGCTCCTACAATGAGCAGTTCTTC.

This clonotype turned up a few times. The gene calls are TRBV28 and TRBJ2-1; D gene uncertain. The germline gives CDR1 MDHEN, CDR2 SYDVKM. This CDR3 region has 13 residues. V shed 5 bases and J shed 6 bases, with 11 bases lying between them. The CDR3 coding sequence is TGTGCCAGCAGTACCGGACCGACCAATGAGCAGTTCTTC. Amino acid sequence: CASSTGPTNEQFF. Filled out from reference TRBV28 and TRBJ2-1, the complete variable domain reads DVKVTQSSRYLVKRTGEKVFLECVQDMDHENMFWYRQDPGLGLRLIYFSYDVKMKEKGDIPEGYSVSREKKERFSLILESASTNQTSMYLCASSTGPTNEQFFGPGTRLTVL.

This clonotype was observed at least ten times. This sequence joins TRBV20-1 and TRBJ1-6; 11 bases align to TRBD1. The CDR3 is made up of 17 amino acids. V shed 0 bases, J shed 8 bases, and the junction held 9 bases outside the gene matches. Germline V CDR1 and CDR2: DFQATT, SNEGSKA (reference sequence). In DNA, the CDR3 is TGCAGTGCTAGAGAGGGGGACAGGGGGGGAGGAGATTCACCCCTCCACTTT. It specifies CSAREGDRGGGDSPLHF.

This clonotype was seen a few times. The chain recombines TRBV27 with TRBJ2-1, with D possibly TRBD1 on 8 matching bases. V lost 9 bases to trimming and J lost 2 bases, with 14 bases between them. CDR3 length: 14 amino acids. Germline V gene lookup returns CDR1 MNHEY and CDR2 SMNVEV (reference sequence). Written as DNA, the CDR3 is TGTGCCAGTCAAACAGGGGGGGCCTACAATGAGCAGTTCTTC. This codes for CASQTGGAYNEQFF.